Below, 19 T cell receptor beta chains from the same sample are listed, as sequenced in a study of cytomegalovirus exposure and HLA in healthy donors (dated by TCRdb to between 2016 and 2019). To prepare the library, the immunoSEQ multiplex PCR assay was applied. The clones in this table, taken by TCRdb from immuneACCESS, are in-frame only. Not every clone is retained; where verified, under half of the shortfall comes from an unresolved V gene, and the cause of the rest is unknown. Present in this sample are fewer than 200,000 clones, approximately 83% of which were seen just once. The ten largest account for approximately 2.9% of the sample. Material: PBMCs. The receptors were sampled from a woman aged 18-29 years in good health and CMV-seropositive.

This clone was detected only once. The chain recombines TRBV9 with TRBJ1-2; 10 bases are a match to TRBD1. Germline CDR1 is SGDLS and CDR2 is YYNGEE. The CDR3 covers 18 residues. V shed 2 bases and J 7 bases; nucleotides not matched to a gene: 17. The CDR3 region is CASSVGPGQGPGVGGYTF. The CDR3 bases are TGTGCCAGCAGCGTTGGACCGGGACAGGGGCCGGGTGTGGGTGGCTACACCTTC.

This chain uses TRBV25-1 with TRBJ2-1; 14 bases map to TRBD2. This CDR3 is built from 15 residues. With V trimmed by 4 bases and J by 8 bases, 4 bases remained unmatched. Germline lookup yields CDR1 MGHDK and CDR2 SYGVNS. CDR3 nucleotide sequence: TGTGCCAGCAGTGTGACTAGCGGGGGGGCAGATGAGCAGTTCTTC. It yields the protein CASSVTSGGADEQFF.

The gene calls are TRBV27 and TRBJ1-1, with 8 bases matching TRBD1. V dropped 8 bases and J dropped 5; count of bases not matched to a gene: 10. Germline assignment: CDR1 MNHEY and CDR2 SMNVEV (reference sequence). The CDR3 spans 14 residues. The CDR3 DNA follows: TGTGCCAGCGGACCACAGGGGGTAGGGACTGAAGCTTTCTTT. Protein: CASGPQGVGTEAFF.

The table lists this clone with a few counts. J is TRBJ2-3 and V is TRBV13; D call uncertain. CDR1 is PRHDT, CDR2 FYEKMQ, per germline (reference sequence). CDR3 size: 14 residues. Trimming took 0 bases from V and 4 from J, leaving 8 bases between them. The CDR3 nucleotides are TGTGCCAGCAGCTTAGGGAGTATGTCAGATACGCAGTATTTT. Translating gives CASSLGSMSDTQYF.

This clone occurred once. This chain uses TRBV6-6 with TRBJ2-5; 8 bases are shared with TRBD1. V lost 6 bases, J lost 2 bases, and 5 bases stayed unmatched. Germline lookup yields CDR1 MNHNY and CDR2 SVGAGI (reference sequence). There are 14 residues in the CDR3. CDR3 region: CASSHRTGQETQYF. The CDR3 DNA follows: TGTGCCAGCAGCCACCGGACAGGGCAAGAGACCCAGTACTTC.

V and J are TRBV6-1 and TRBJ2-3; maybe TRBD1 (8 bases). The length of the CDR3 is 16 residues. The germline V gene encodes CDR1 MNHNS and CDR2 SASEGT. V lost 2 bases and J lost 1, with 13 bases in between. The CDR3: CASSELQGGRTDTQYF. CDR3 nucleotide sequence: TGTGCCAGCAGTGAATTACAGGGGGGGCGCACAGATACGCAGTATTTT.

The chain uses TRBV7-8 and TRBJ2-7; D perhaps matches TRBD2 (6 bases). Trimming took off 3 bases at V and 7 bases at J, with 13 bases between the two ends. The CDR3 sequence is 13 residues long. CDR1 is SGHVS, CDR2 FQNEAQ, per germline. In DNA form, the CDR3 reads TGTGCCAGCAGCTTGGGGACTTCGGGGGAGCAGTACTTC. Encoded protein: CASSLGTSGEQYF. Full variable domain (missing parts from reference TRBV7-8 and TRBJ2-7): GAGVSQSPRYKVAKRGQDVALRCDPISGHVSLFWYQQALGQGPEFLTYFQNEAQLDKSGLPSDRFFAERPEGSVSTLKIQRTQQEDSAVYLCASSLGTSGEQYFGPGTRLTVT.

The J gene is TRBJ1-1, the V gene TRBV5-1, with D tentatively TRBD1 (5 bases). V shed 4 bases and J shed 3 bases, with 10 bases lying between them. This CDR3 region has 13 residues. Per the germline V gene, CDR1 is SGHRS and CDR2 is YFSETQ. CDR3 protein: CASSTGHDTEAFF. DNA for the CDR3: TGCGCCAGCAGCACCGGACATGACACTGAAGCTTTCTTT.

The gene calls are TRBV5-4 and TRBJ1-3; D remains unclear. Germline V lookup: CDR1 SGHNT, CDR2 YYREEE (reference sequence). V lost 0 bases, J lost 3 bases, and 7 bases lay in between. The CDR3 is made up of 14 amino acids. The CDR3 coding sequence is TGTGCCAGCAGCTTGGCGGGGAGTGGAAACACCATATATTTT. Protein: CASSLAGSGNTIYF.

To note about this clone: The same CDR3 can be traced to other DNA sequences in this sample. The CDR3 sequence: CASSLLAVNTEAFF. CDR3 sequence (DNA): TGCGCCAGCAGCTTGTTAGCGGTGAACACTGAAGCTTTCTTT. The V call is TRBV5-1, the J call TRBJ1-1; no definite D call. CDR1 and CDR2 from the germline V gene are SGHRS and YFSETQ. The CDR3 length is 14 residues. Trimming left V 1 base short and J 0 bases short, with 7 bases between. The entire variable domain, with the rest obtained from reference TRBV5-1 and TRBJ1-1, is as follows: KAGVTQTPRYLIKTRGQQVTLSCSPISGHRSVSWYQQTPGQGLQFLFEYFSETQRNKGNFPGRFSGRQFSNSRSEMNVSTLELGDSALYLCASSLLAVNTEAFFGQGTRLTVV.

The chain joins TRBV7-2 to TRBJ2-5; no definite D call. This CDR3 is built from 14 residues. From germline, CDR1 is SGHTA and CDR2 FQGNSA. Trimming removed 1 base from V and 5 bases from J, with 11 bases in between. CDR3 amino acids: CASSLESNWETQYF. In nucleotides, the CDR3 is TGTGCCAGCAGCTTAGAAAGCAACTGGGAGACCCAGTACTTC.

The J gene is TRBJ1-6, the V gene TRBV6-6; possible D gene TRBD1, 5 bases. Trimming took 8 bases from V and 7 from J, leaving 15 bases between them. This CDR3 comprises 14 residues. Per the germline V gene, CDR1 is MNHNY and CDR2 is SVGAGI (reference sequence). The CDR3 nucleotides read TGTGCCAGCCACCCCTCACAGGCAAATTCACCCCTCCACTTT. Protein: CASHPSQANSPLHF.

This sequence joins TRBV4-3 and TRBJ1-2; D gene ambiguous. V was clipped by 3 bases and J by 7 bases, with 21 bases between them. CDR1 is LGHNA, CDR2 YSLEER, per germline. The CDR3 contains 16 residues. The CDR3 nucleotides read TGCGCCAGCAGCCAGACGACCGATTCATCTAGAGGTGGCTACACCTTC. It yields the protein CASSQTTDSSRGGYTF.

The J gene is TRBJ1-1, the V gene TRBV25-1; D remains unclear. V was pared by 2 bases and J by 6 bases, with 16 bases between. The CDR3 totals 15 residues. Germline V CDR1 and CDR2: MGHDK, SYGVNS. The CDR3, as DNA: TGTGCCAGCAGTGAAGGATATTCGGTGGACTCTGAAGCTTTCTTT. It translates to CASSEGYSVDSEAFF.

The genes are TRBV5-4 and TRBJ2-7; D is undetermined. CDR3 length: 14 residues. The germline V and J ends were trimmed by 0 bases and 1 base, with 8 bases remaining between them. Germline CDR1 is SGHNT and CDR2 is YYREEE (reference sequence). The CDR3 region has the DNA TGTGCCAGCAGCTTGGAATTAGCATCCTACGAGCAGTACTTC. As protein: CASSLELASYEQYF.

The chain is built from TRBV19 and TRBJ1-5; 7 bases are shared with TRBD1. Germline V lookup: CDR1 LNHDA, CDR2 SQIVND (reference sequence). CDR3 length equals 15 residues. Trimming at V came to 3 bases and at J to 0 bases, leaving 2 bases not matched to a gene. The CDR3 is CASSIQGDSNQPQHF. CDR3 in DNA: TGTGCCAGTAGTATCCAGGGGGATAGCAATCAGCCCCAGCATTTT.

The chain links TRBV27 to TRBJ1-2; maybe TRBD1 (6 bases). The CDR3 has 13 residues. The V end lost 6 bases, the J end lost 8 bases, and 16 bases lay between the germline ends. Germline values: CDR1 MNHEY, CDR2 SMNVEV (reference sequence). Here the CDR3 DNA reads TGTGCCAGCAGGACCACAGGGTCTCCAGGCTACACCTTC. It codes for CASRTTGSPGYTF.

This clone was seen only once. This rearrangement joins TRBV5-6 to TRBJ2-7, with 10 nucleotides matching TRBD2. V gave up 3 bases and J gave up 7 bases; unmatched junction bases: 7. CDR1 is SGHDT and CDR2 is YYEEEE in the germline V gene. The CDR3 contains 14 residues. The CDR3 nucleotides read TGTGCCAGCAGCTCGGCCGGGACTAGCGATGAGCAGTACTTC. This translates into CASSSAGTSDEQYF.

This rearrangement joins TRBV4-3 to TRBJ1-5; 7 bases are a match to TRBD1. The CDR3 length is 14 residues. The junction had 1 base not matched to a gene; V was cut back by 1 base and J by 4 bases. Germline V gene data show CDR1 as LGHNA and CDR2 as YSLEER. The CDR3 coding sequence is TGCGCCAGCAGCCAAGGGGACAGTAATCAGCCCCAGCATTTT. Translation: CASSQGDSNQPQHF.